This is a list of T cell receptor beta chains from one sample in a study of breast tumors, draining lymph nodes, adjacent tissues. TCRdb independently ran MiXCR on the multiplex PCR reads; one entry per CDR3 protein. The repertoire holds about 80,000 distinct CDR3 sequences, with around 20% as singletons. What was sequenced was axillary lymph node tissue. The receptors stem from a female donor with breast cancer. Some clones in this sample may be carry-over from other donors' samples. The CDR3 runs from the conserved cysteine through the conserved F or W. A D gene is named only where the DNA matches it firmly. The size entry is marked missing in some rows and otherwise reads once, few, many or a size class.

D: NA; size: many; length: 15; J: TRBJ1-4; V: TRBV4-1; CDR3: CASSPSAGLNEKLFF; DNA: TGCGCCAGCAGCCCCAGTGCAGGGTTAAATGAAAAACTGTTTTTT
D: NA; size: many; length: 12; J: TRBJ2-7; V: TRBV6-1; CDR3: CATFWGSYEQYF; DNA: TGTGCCACCTTTTGGGGTTCCTACGAGCAGTACTTC
D: NA; size: many; length: 11; J: TRBJ2-7; V: TRBV25-1; CDR3: CASSVFYEQYF; DNA: TGTGCCAGCAGTGTATTCTACGAGCAGTACTTC
D: TRBD1; size: many; length: 14; J: TRBJ1-2; V: TRBV12-3/TRBV12-4; CDR3: CASSFGTENYGYTF; DNA: TGTGCCAGCAGTTTTGGGACAGAGAACTATGGCTACACCTTC
D: TRBD2; size: many; length: 15; J: TRBJ2-1; V: TRBV6-6; CDR3: CASTYGGTSYNEQFF; DNA: TGTGCCAGCACCTACGGGGGGACCAGTTACAATGAGCAGTTCTTC
D: NA; size: NA; length: 15; J: TRBJ1-2; V: TRBV5-1; CDR3: CASSFGDGEAYGYTF; DNA: TGCGCCAGCAGCTTTGGGGACGGAGAGGCCTATGGCTACACCTTC
D: NA; size: many; length: 14; J: TRBJ1-5; V: TRBV20-1; CDR3: CSAREGPDGQPQHF; DNA: TGCAGTGCTAGGGAGGGACCGGACGGTCAGCCCCAGCATTTT
D: TRBD1; size: many; length: 16; J: TRBJ1-5; V: TRBV7-2; CDR3: CASSPWGTDSNQPQHF; DNA: TGTGCCAGCAGCCCCTGGGGGACAGATAGCAATCAGCCCCAGCATTTT
D: NA; size: medium-sized; length: 13; J: TRBJ2-7; V: TRBV20-1; CDR3: CSASRQGDYEQYF; DNA: TGCAGTGCTAGCCGCCAGGGAGACTACGAGCAGTACTTC
D: TRBD2; size: many; length: 14; J: TRBJ2-7; V: TRBV5-1; CDR3: CASSSSGGGYEQYF; DNA: TGCGCCAGCAGCTCGTCGGGGGGGGGTTACGAGCAGTACTTC
D: TRBD2; size: many; length: 15; J: TRBJ2-3; V: TRBV20-1; CDR3: CSASGAGGPRDTQYF; DNA: TGCAGTGCTAGTGGAGCGGGAGGGCCGCGGGATACGCAGTATTTT
D: TRBD2; size: many; length: 14; J: TRBJ2-3; V: TRBV20-1; CDR3: CSASGTSSTDTQYF; DNA: TGCAGTGCTAGTGGGACTAGCAGTACAGATACGCAGTATTTT
D: TRBD1; size: few; length: 14; J: TRBJ1-2; V: TRBV6-5; CDR3: CASRTGTGGAGYTF; DNA: TGTGCCAGCAGAACCGGGACAGGGGGCGCTGGCTACACCTTC
D: NA; size: many; length: 16; J: TRBJ1-5; V: TRBV6-5; CDR3: CASSYTLQGGNQPQHF; DNA: TGTGCCAGCAGTTACACACTACAGGGCGGCAATCAGCCCCAGCATTTT
D: NA; size: many; length: 15; J: TRBJ2-1; V: TRBV5-1; CDR3: CASRQPGLGINEQFF; DNA: TGCGCCAGCAGACAACCAGGTTTGGGGATCAATGAGCAGTTCTTC
D: TRBD2; size: many; length: 14; J: TRBJ2-1; V: TRBV20-1; CDR3: CSARSPSGRYEQFF; DNA: TGCAGTGCTAGATCCCCGTCCGGGAGGTATGAGCAGTTCTTC
D: TRBD2; size: many; length: 15; J: TRBJ2-1; V: TRBV6-5; CDR3: CASRLAGGSYNEQFF; DNA: TGTGCCAGCCGACTAGCGGGAGGGTCCTACAATGAGCAGTTCTTC
D: NA; size: many; length: 13; J: TRBJ2-7; V: TRBV14; CDR3: CASSQVRLYEQYF; DNA: TGTGCCAGCAGCCAAGTACGGCTCTACGAGCAGTACTTC
D: NA; size: many; length: 14; J: TRBJ2-3; V: TRBV7-9; CDR3: CASRMDRSTDTQYF; DNA: TGTGCCAGCAGGATGGACAGAAGCACAGATACGCAGTATTTT
D: TRBD2; size: many; length: 16; J: TRBJ2-7; V: TRBV11-2; CDR3: CASSLGWGAGGYEQYF; DNA: TGTGCCAGCAGCTTAGGCTGGGGGGCGGGAGGTTACGAGCAGTACTTC
D: TRBD2; size: many; length: 15; J: TRBJ2-1; V: TRBV24-1; CDR3: CATSGLAGSYNEQFF; DNA: TGTGCCACCAGTGGATTAGCGGGCTCCTACAATGAGCAGTTCTTC
D: NA; size: many; length: 15; J: TRBJ2-5; V: TRBV5-8; CDR3: CASSLAGQGGETQYF; DNA: TGTGCCAGCAGCTTAGCAGGCCAGGGTGGAGAGACCCAGTACTTC
D: NA; size: many; length: 14; J: TRBJ2-1; V: TRBV20-1; CDR3: CSALQGSSYNEQFF; DNA: TGCAGTGCTCTACAGGGAAGCTCCTACAATGAGCAGTTCTTC
D: TRBD1; size: NA; length: 15; J: TRBJ1-3; V: TRBV30; CDR3: CAWRGTGGSGNTIYF; DNA: TGTGCCTGGAGGGGGACAGGGGGCTCTGGAAACACCATATATTTT